Listed below are T cell receptor beta chains from one sample, sequenced in a study of blood T cell repertoires in COVID-19. Sequencing was performed with immunoSEQ multiplex PCR; in TCRdb, only in-frame clones are kept and a portion is missing. The table lists a few hundred thousand clones, 80% to 90% of them singletons. What was sequenced was PBMCs or T cells enriched from blood (not recorded which). The source of these receptors is a man under 40 who had recovered from COVID-19. Both conserved end residues are part of each CDR3. A D gene is named only where the DNA matches it firmly. Clone size is stated in some rows and not others, as once, few, many or a class when expanded.

clone_size j_call v_call d_call cdr3_length cdr3_aa cdr3_nt
once TRBJ1-2 TRBV6-5 NA 16 CASSSPRGEGVYGYTF TGTGCCAGCAGTTCCCCGAGGGGGGAGGGGGTCTATGGCTACACCTTC
few TRBJ2-3 TRBV29-1 TRBD1 16 CSVVRSDRGSADTQYF TGCAGCGTTGTTCGTTCCGACAGGGGTAGTGCAGATACGCAGTATTTT
NA TRBJ1-5 TRBV5-8 TRBD1 15 CASSPHRGSVQPQHF TGTGCCAGCAGCCCCCACAGGGGATCGGTGCAGCCCCAGCATTTT
NA TRBJ2-7 TRBV5-1 TRBD1 14 CASSEGTGLYEQYF TGCGCCAGCAGTGAGGGGACAGGGTTGTACGAGCAGTACTTC
NA TRBJ2-2 TRBV27 TRBD2 14 CASRSGGLTGELFF TGTGCCAGCCGTAGCGGGGGGTTAACCGGGGAGCTGTTTTTT
NA TRBJ1-3 TRBV7-2 NA 14 CASSSLNSGNTIYF TGTGCCAGCAGCTCGCTAAACTCTGGAAACACCATATATTTT
NA TRBJ2-1 TRBV5-1 TRBD2 16 CASSGIAGGPSDEQFF TGCGCCAGCAGCGGAATAGCGGGGGGGCCCTCAGATGAGCAGTTCTTC
NA TRBJ2-7 TRBV19 NA 13 CASSRSGNYEQYF TGTGCCAGCTCCCGGTCGGGAAACTACGAGCAGTACTTC
NA TRBJ1-2 TRBV30 NA 13 CAWSVLARFGYTF TGTGCCTGGAGTGTACTCGCTAGGTTCGGCTACACCTTC
NA TRBJ2-7 TRBV6-2/TRBV6-3 TRBD2 16 CASSSSGSIPPYEQYF TGTGCCAGCAGTTCTAGCGGGAGTATCCCCCCCTACGAGCAGTACTTC
once TRBJ2-1 TRBV5-1 TRBD1 17 CASSPLTGGERSNEQFF TGCGCCAGCAGCCCACTGACAGGGGGCGAACGTAGCAATGAGCAGTTCTTC
NA TRBJ1-2 TRBV7-6 TRBD1 14 CASSPTGSNYGYTF TGTGCCAGCAGCCCGACAGGGTCTAACTATGGCTACACCTTC
NA TRBJ1-2 TRBV19 NA 13 CASSIARDYGYTF TGTGCCAGTAGTATAGCCAGGGACTATGGCTACACCTTC
once TRBJ1-6 TRBV9 NA 19 CASSVAGGTVYSYNSPLHF TGTGCCAGCAGCGTAGCGGGGGGCACCGTTTACTCCTATAATTCACCCCTCCACTTT
NA TRBJ2-7 TRBV11-2 NA 16 CASRIWGRGPAYEQYF TGTGCCAGCAGGATTTGGGGCCGTGGGCCTGCCTACGAGCAGTACTTC
once TRBJ2-7 TRBV6-5 TRBD1 14 CASSYGQGVYEQYF TGTGCCAGCAGTTATGGACAGGGCGTCTACGAGCAGTACTTC
NA TRBJ2-3 TRBV29-1 TRBD2 18 CSVVPGLAGEGQLRTQYF TGCAGCGTCGTCCCGGGACTAGCGGGAGAGGGCCAATTGCGTACGCAGTATTTT
NA TRBJ2-5 TRBV2 TRBD2 14 CASSGGRAQETQYF TGTGCCAGCAGTGGTGGGAGGGCCCAAGAGACCCAGTACTTC
NA TRBJ1-3 TRBV14 NA 14 CASSQYNSGNTIYF TGTGCCAGCAGCCAGTACAACTCTGGAAACACCATATATTTT
NA TRBJ1-1 TRBV30 NA 14 CAWEKGGVNTEAFF TGTGCCTGGGAAAAGGGAGGGGTCAACACTGAAGCTTTCTTT
NA TRBJ2-5 TRBV6-5 TRBD2 15 CASRRLAGGSGTQYF TGTGCCAGCAGACGACTAGCGGGCGGTTCAGGGACCCAGTACTTC
once TRBJ2-6 TRBV18 NA 15 CASSPRGTGANVLTF TGTGCCAGCTCACCACGAGGGACTGGGGCCAACGTCCTGACTTTC
few TRBJ2-7 TRBV5-6 TRBD1 14 CASSVRDRVPEQYF TGTGCCAGCAGCGTCCGGGACAGGGTCCCCGAGCAGTACTTC
NA TRBJ2-6 TRBV7-2 NA 17 CASSSGSGFSGANVLTF TGTGCCAGCAGCTCAGGATCTGGGTTCTCTGGGGCCAACGTCCTGACTTTC